Below are 8 T cell receptor beta chains sequenced from a single sample in a study of pediatric ulcerative colitis. One to two pinch biopsies were taken from the rectum during colonoscopy. The protocol was immunoSEQ multiplex PCR, while the TCRdb copy is restricted to in-frame clones and leaves out a portion. The sample contains some 15,000 clones, about 80% of which appear only once. The source material was gut tissue. These receptors came from a boy between 10 and 17 years old who was a control in a study of pediatric ulcerative colitis.

The V call is TRBV7-2, the J call TRBJ2-5; tentative D call: TRBD2 (6 bases). Per the germline V gene, CDR1 is SGHTA and CDR2 is FQGNSA. The CDR3 length is 15 residues. V lost 1 base, J lost 4 bases, and 13 bases lay in between. This chain's CDR3 is CASSLGDSKTETQYF. DNA for the CDR3: TGTGCCAGCAGCTTAGGGGACTCCAAAACAGAGACCCAGTACTTC.

This rearrangement joins TRBV5-1 to TRBJ2-7, with unresolved D. Germline CDR1 reads SGHRS; CDR2 reads YFSETQ. This CDR3 has 10 residues. Trimming took off 3 bases at V and 2 bases at J, with 0 bases between the two ends. In DNA, the CDR3 is TGCGCCAGCAGCTCCTACGAGCAGTACTTC. Its protein is CASSSYEQYF. The entire variable domain, with the rest obtained from reference TRBV5-1 and TRBJ2-7, is as follows: KAGVTQTPRYLIKTRGQQVTLSCSPISGHRSVSWYQQTPGQGLQFLFEYFSETQRNKGNFPGRFSGRQFSNSRSEMNVSTLELGDSALYLCASSSYEQYFGPGTRLTVT.

This rearrangement joins TRBV18 to TRBJ2-3, with TRBD2 as a possible D gene (5 bases). This CDR3 is built from 14 residues. The V and J ends lost 2 bases and 2 bases respectively, with 8 bases between them. Germline CDR1 and CDR2: KGHSH and LQKENI. The CDR3 nucleotides read TGTGCCAGCTCACCAGAGACTAACACAGATACGCAGTATTTT. Protein sequence: CASSPETNTDTQYF.

The chain uses TRBV7-9 and TRBJ2-6; 10 nucleotides agree with TRBD1. J lost 0 bases, V lost 5 bases, and 7 bases had no gene match. Germline values: CDR1 SEHNR, CDR2 FQNEAQ (reference sequence). The length of the CDR3 is 18 residues. The CDR3 nucleotides are TGTGCCAGCAGCACAAGACAGGGGGCCTACTCTGGGGCCAACGTCCTGACTTTC. Protein: CASSTRQGAYSGANVLTF.

The J gene is TRBJ1-6, the V gene TRBV30; 7 bases agree with TRBD1. This CDR3 is 14 amino acids long. CDR1 is GTSNPN and CDR2 is SVGIG in the germline V gene (reference sequence). J gave up 8 bases and V 4 bases, and 8 bases lay outside the gene matches. The CDR3 loop is CAWNHRGGDSPLHF. CDR3 coding DNA: TGTGCCTGGAACCACAGGGGTGGAGATTCACCCCTCCACTTT.

The J gene is TRBJ2-7, the V gene TRBV29-1; TRBD1 or TRBD2 may be the D gene (6 bases each). The V gene's germline CDR1 is SQVTM and CDR2 ANQGSEA. This CDR3 contains 14 residues. Trimming pared 3 bases from V and 4 bases from J, leaving 16 bases between. The CDR3 DNA reads TGCAGCGTTGATTTAGGGGGGCGGAATTACGAGCAGTACTTC. Its protein is CSVDLGGRNYEQYF.

Only one count was recorded for this clone. Here the CDR3 reads CASSQTPKVPRGSPLHF. The CDR3 DNA reads TGCGCCAGCAGCCAGACGCCAAAGGTCCCTAGAGGTTCACCCCTCCACTTT. J is TRBJ1-6 and V is TRBV5-1; D unclear. Germline CDR1 SGHRS, CDR2 YFSETQ. The CDR3 consists of 17 residues. The germline V and J ends were trimmed by 4 bases and 9 bases, with 23 bases remaining between them.

This chain connects TRBV5-5 to TRBJ1-3; unclear D gene. Germline CDR1 is SGHKS and CDR2 is YYEKEE (reference sequence). Trimming shortened V by 7 bases and J by 4 bases, and 6 bases separated the two germline ends. The CDR3 runs to 11 residues. Here the CDR3 DNA reads TGTGCCAGCTTACAGGGAAACACCATATATTTT. Protein product: CASLQGNTIYF.